This T cell receptor (beta chain) was captured by sequencing in a study of blood T cell repertoires in COVID-19. Germline V gives CDR1 SGHVS, CDR2 FNYEAQ. The CDR3 is made up of 14 amino acids. V lost 2 bases and J lost 4, with 9 bases in between. TCRdb's table, derived via immunoSEQ multiplex PCR, lists solely in-frame clones and lacks some. Found here are under 110,000 clones, under 90% of them singletons; the top ten hold 11% to 15%. The rearrangement uses TRBV7-6 and TRBJ1-3; no clear D gene. The sequenced material came from peripheral blood. The receptor was derived from a woman aged 55-69 years with acute or convalescent COVID-19. CDR3 sequence: CASSLSRVGNTIYF. For the CDR3, the DNA is TGTGCCAGCAGCTTATCTCGCGTGGGAAACACCATATATTTT. The variable domain in full, completed from reference TRBV7-6 and TRBJ1-3, reads GAGVSQSPRYKVTKRGQDVALRCDPISGHVSLYWYRQALGQGPEFLTYFNYEAQQDKSGLPNDRFSAERPEGSISTLTIQRTEQRDSAMYRCASSLSRVGNTIYFGEGSWLTVV.